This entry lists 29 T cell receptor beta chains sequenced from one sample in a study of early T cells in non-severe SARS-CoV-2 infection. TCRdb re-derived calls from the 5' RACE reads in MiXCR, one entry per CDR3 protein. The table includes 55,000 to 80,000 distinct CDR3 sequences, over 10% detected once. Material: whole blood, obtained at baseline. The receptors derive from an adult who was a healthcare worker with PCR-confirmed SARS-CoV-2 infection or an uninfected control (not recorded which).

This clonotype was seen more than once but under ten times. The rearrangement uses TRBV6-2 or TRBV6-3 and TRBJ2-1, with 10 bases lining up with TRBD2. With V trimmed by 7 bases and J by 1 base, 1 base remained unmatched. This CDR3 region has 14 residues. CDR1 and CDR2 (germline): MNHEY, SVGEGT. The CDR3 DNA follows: TGTGCCAGCAAGACTAGCGGGTCCTACAATGAGCAGTTCTTC. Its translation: CASKTSGSYNEQFF.

The CDR3 sequence is CASSQLQGAWETQYF. The CDR3 DNA reads TGCGCCAGCAGCCAATTACAGGGGGCATGGGAGACCCAGTACTTC. This sequence joins TRBV4-1 and TRBJ2-5; 9 bases agree with TRBD1. V dropped 2 bases and J dropped 5; count of bases not matched to a gene: 6. The CDR3 runs 15 residues. Per germline, CDR1 MGHRA and CDR2 YSYEKL.

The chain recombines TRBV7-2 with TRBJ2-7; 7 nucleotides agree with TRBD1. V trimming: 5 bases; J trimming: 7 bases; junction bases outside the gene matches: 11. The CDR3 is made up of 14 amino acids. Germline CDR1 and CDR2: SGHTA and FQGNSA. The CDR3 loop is CASSPPGQAREQYF. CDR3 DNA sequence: TGTGCCAGCAGCCCCCCCGGACAGGCGAGAGAGCAGTACTTC.

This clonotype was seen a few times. The CDR3 DNA follows: TGTGCCAGCAGCTTAAGACCACAGGGCCTCTCTGGGGCCAACGTCCTGACTTTC. The encoded protein is CASSLRPQGLSGANVLTF. The V and J genes are TRBV7-9 and TRBJ2-6; tentatively, D is TRBD1 (6 bases). Trimming pared 2 bases from V and 0 bases from J, leaving 14 bases between. Per the germline V gene, CDR1 is SEHNR and CDR2 is FQNEAQ (reference sequence). This CDR3 is built from 18 residues.

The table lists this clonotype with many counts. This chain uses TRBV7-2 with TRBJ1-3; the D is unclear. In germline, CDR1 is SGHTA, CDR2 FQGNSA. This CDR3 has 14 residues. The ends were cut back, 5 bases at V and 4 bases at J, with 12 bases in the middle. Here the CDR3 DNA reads TGTGCCAGCAGCCCCGGGCTCTCCGGAAACACCATATATTTT. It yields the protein CASSPGLSGNTIYF.

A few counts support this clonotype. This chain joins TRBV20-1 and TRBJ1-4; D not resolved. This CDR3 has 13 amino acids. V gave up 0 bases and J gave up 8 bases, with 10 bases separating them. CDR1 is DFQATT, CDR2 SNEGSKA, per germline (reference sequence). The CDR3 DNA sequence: TGCAGTGCTAGAGATCCCCTTGGGGAAAAACTGTTTTTT. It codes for CSARDPLGEKLFF.

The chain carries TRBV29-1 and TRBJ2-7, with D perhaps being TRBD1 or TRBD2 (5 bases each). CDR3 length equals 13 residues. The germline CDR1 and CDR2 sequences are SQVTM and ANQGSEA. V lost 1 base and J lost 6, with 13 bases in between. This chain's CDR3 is CSVEVAQAGEQYF. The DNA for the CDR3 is TGCAGCGTTGAAGTGGCACAGGCGGGCGAGCAGTACTTC.

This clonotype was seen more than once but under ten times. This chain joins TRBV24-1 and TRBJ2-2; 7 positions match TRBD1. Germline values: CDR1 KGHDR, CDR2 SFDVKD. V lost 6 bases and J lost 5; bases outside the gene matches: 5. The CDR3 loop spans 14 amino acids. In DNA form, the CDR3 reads TGTGCCACCAGTCGACAGGGAGCTACCGGGGAGCTGTTTTTT. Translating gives CATSRQGATGELFF.

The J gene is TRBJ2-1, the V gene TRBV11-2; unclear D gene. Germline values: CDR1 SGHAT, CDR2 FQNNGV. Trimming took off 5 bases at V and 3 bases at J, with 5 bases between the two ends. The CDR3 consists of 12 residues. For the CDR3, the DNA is TGTGCCAGCAGCCCCGACTACAATGAGCAGTTCTTC. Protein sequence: CASSPDYNEQFF.

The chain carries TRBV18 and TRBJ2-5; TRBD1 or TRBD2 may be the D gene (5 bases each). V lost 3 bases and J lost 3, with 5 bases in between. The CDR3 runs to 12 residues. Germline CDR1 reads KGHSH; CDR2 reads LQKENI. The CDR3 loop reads CASSPGEETQYF. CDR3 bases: TGTGCCAGCTCACCGGGGGAAGAGACCCAGTACTTC. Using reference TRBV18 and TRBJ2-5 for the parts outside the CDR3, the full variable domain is NAGVMQNPRHLVRRRGQEARLRCSPMKGHSHVYWYRQLPEEGLKFMVYLQKENIIDESGMPKERFSAEFPKEGPSILRIQQVVRGDSAAYFCASSPGEETQYFGPGTRLLVL.

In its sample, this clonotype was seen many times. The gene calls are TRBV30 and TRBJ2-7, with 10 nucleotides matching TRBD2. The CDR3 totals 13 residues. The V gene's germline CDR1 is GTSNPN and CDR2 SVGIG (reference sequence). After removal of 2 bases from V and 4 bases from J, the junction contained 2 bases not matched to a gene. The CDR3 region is CAWSPSGRYEQYF. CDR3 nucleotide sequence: TGTGCCTGGAGTCCTAGCGGGAGATACGAGCAGTACTTC.

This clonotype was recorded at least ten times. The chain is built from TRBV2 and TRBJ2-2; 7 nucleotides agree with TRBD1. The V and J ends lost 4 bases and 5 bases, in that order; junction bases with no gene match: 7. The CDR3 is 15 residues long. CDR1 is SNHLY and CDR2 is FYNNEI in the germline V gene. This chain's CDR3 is CASSGPGTVTGELFF. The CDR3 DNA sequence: TGTGCCAGCAGTGGTCCCGGGACAGTTACCGGGGAGCTGTTTTTT.

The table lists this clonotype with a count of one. CDR3 nucleotide sequence: TGTGCCAGCAGACCGGGACTAGCGAGGGAGACCCAGTACTTC. Translated: CASRPGLARETQYF. This chain connects TRBV6-6 to TRBJ2-5, with 10 bases matching TRBD2. This CDR3 has 14 residues. Germline lookup yields CDR1 MNHNY and CDR2 SVGAGI (reference sequence). The trim removed 6 bases at V and 5 bases at J, leaving 6 bases unmatched.

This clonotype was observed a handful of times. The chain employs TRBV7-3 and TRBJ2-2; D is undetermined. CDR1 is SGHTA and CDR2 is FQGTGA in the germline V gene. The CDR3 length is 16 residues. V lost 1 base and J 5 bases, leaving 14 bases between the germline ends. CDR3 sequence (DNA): TGTGCCAGCAGCTTAAGTTTAGCCCAAGTTACCGGGGAGCTGTTTTTT. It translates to CASSLSLAQVTGELFF.

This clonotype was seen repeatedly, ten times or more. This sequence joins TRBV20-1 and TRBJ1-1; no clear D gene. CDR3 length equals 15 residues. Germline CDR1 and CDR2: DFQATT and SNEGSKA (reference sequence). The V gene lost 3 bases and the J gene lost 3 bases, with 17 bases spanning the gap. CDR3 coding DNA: TGCAGTGCTAGCCCCCCGGACGGATGGGACACTGAAGCTTTCTTT. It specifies CSASPPDGWDTEAFF.

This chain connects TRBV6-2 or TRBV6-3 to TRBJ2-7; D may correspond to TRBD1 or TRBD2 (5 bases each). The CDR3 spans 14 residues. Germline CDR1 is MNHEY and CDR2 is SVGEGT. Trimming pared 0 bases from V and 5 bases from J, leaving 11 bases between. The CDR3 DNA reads TGTGCCAGCAGTTACTCTACTAGGGGCCACGAGCAGTACTTC. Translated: CASSYSTRGHEQYF.

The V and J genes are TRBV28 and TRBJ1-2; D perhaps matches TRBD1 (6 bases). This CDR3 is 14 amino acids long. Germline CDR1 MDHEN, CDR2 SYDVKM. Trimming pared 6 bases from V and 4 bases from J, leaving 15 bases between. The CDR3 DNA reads TGTGCCAGCAGCCGCCCCCGGACAGTCTATGGCTACACCTTC. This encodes CASSRPRTVYGYTF.

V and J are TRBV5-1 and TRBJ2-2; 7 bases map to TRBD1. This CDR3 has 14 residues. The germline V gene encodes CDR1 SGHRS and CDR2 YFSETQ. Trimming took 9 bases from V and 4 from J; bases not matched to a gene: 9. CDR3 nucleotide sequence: TGCGCCACGCAAGGGGGCTTAGGCACCGGGGAGCTGTTTTTT. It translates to CATQGGLGTGELFF.

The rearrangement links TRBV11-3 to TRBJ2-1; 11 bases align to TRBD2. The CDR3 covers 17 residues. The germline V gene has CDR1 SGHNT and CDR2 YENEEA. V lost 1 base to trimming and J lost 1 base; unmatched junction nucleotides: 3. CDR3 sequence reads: CASSLGLAGGSYNEQFF. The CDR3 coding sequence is TGTGCCAGCAGCTTAGGGCTAGCGGGGGGTTCCTACAATGAGCAGTTCTTC.

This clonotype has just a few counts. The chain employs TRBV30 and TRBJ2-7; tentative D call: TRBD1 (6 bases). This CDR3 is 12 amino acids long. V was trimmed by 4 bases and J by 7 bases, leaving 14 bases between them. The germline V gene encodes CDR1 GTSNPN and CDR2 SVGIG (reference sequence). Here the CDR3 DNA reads TGTGCCTGGAAACAGGGCCGCGAGGAGCAGTACTTC. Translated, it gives CAWKQGREEQYF.

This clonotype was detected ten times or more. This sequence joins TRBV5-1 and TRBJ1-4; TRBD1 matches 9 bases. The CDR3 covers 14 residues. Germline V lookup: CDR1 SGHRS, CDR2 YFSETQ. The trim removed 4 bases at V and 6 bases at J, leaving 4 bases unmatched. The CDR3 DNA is TGCGCCAGCAGCGATACAGGGGGCGATGAAAAACTGTTTTTT. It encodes CASSDTGGDEKLFF.

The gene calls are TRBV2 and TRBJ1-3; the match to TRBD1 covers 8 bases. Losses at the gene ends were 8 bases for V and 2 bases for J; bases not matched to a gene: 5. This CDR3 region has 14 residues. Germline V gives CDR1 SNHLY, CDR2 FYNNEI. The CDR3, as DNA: TGTGCCAGCGCCCCAGGGGGCACTGGAAACACCATATATTTT. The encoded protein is CASAPGGTGNTIYF.

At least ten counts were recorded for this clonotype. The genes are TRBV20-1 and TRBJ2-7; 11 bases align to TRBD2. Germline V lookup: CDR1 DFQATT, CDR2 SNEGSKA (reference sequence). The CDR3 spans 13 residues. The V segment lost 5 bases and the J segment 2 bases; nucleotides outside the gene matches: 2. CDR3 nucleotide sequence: TGCAGTGCTTATAGCGGGGGGGCCTACGAGCAGTACTTC. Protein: CSAYSGGAYEQYF.

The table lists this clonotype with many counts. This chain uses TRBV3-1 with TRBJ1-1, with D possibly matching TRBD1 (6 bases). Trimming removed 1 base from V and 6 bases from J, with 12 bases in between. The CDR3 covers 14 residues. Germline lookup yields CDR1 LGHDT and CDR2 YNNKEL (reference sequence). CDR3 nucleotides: TGTGCCAGCAGCCAAGTAGTTGGACAGTCTGAAGCTTTCTTT. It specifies CASSQVVGQSEAFF.

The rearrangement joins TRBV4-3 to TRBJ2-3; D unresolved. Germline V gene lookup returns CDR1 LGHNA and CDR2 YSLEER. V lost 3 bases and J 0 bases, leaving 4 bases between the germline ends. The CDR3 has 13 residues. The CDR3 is CASSQDSTDTQYF. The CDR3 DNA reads TGCGCCAGCAGCCAGGACAGCACAGATACGCAGTATTTT.

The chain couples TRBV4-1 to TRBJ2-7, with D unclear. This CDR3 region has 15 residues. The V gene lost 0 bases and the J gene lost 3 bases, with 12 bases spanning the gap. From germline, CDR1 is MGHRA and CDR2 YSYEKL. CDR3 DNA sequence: TGCGCCAGCAGCCAAGAATCATTCGCCGGCTACGAGCAGTACTTC. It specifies CASSQESFAGYEQYF.

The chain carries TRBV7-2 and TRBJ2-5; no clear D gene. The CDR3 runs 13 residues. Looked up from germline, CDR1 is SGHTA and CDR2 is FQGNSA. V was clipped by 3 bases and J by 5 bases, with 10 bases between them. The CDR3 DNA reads TGTGCCAGCAGCTTCCCCGTCGCGGAGACCCAGTACTTC. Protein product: CASSFPVAETQYF.

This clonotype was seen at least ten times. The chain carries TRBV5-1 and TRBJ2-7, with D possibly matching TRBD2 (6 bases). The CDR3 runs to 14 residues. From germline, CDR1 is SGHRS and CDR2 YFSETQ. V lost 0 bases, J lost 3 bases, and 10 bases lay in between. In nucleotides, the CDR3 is TGCGCCAGCAGCTTGGAGGCGGGGAACTACGAGCAGTACTTC. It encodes CASSLEAGNYEQYF. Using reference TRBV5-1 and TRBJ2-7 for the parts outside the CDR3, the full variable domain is KAGVTQTPRYLIKTRGQQVTLSCSPISGHRSVSWYQQTPGQGLQFLFEYFSETQRNKGNFPGRFSGRQFSNSRSEMNVSTLELGDSALYLCASSLEAGNYEQYFGPGTRLTVT.

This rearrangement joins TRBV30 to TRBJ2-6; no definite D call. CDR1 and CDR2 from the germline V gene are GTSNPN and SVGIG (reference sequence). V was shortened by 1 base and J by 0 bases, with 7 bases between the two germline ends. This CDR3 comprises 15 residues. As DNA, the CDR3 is TGTGCCTGGAGTGAATATTTCTCTGGGGCCAACGTCCTGACTTTC. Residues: CAWSEYFSGANVLTF.